Below are 20 T cell receptor beta chains sequenced from a single sample in a study of T cell responses to AZD1222 COVID-19 vaccine (dated by TCRdb to the early 2020s). Receptors were amplified or captured by the immunoSEQ multiplex PCR assay. TCRdb provides this immuneACCESS table in a form limited to in-frame rearrangements. Some clones are lacking; in checked studies, under half of them reflect an unresolved V gene, and why the rest are absent is not known. The sample profile shows 120,000 or so clones; about 93% of them were found once. Of the sample, around 5% falls within the top ten clones. The meaning of the sample's time point label: about 28 days (+/-7) after the second vaccine dose. The sample in question was peripheral blood, obtained 28 days after the second AZD1222 dose. The origin of the receptors is an adult who received the AZD1222 COVID-19 vaccine.

This chain connects TRBV9 to TRBJ2-5; tentative D call: TRBD1 (5 bases). The V end lost 0 bases, the J end lost 5 bases, and 17 bases lay between the germline ends. CDR1 and CDR2 (germline): SGDLS, YYNGEE. This CDR3 comprises 16 residues. The CDR3 DNA follows: TGTGCCAGCAGCGTAGACCCATCTAGGGGTATGGAGACCCAGTACTTC. Translating gives CASSVDPSRGMETQYF.

The V and J genes are TRBV11-2 and TRBJ1-2; D gene ambiguous. Germline V gene sequence: CDR1 SGHAT, CDR2 FQNNGV. The CDR3 runs to 13 residues. V was clipped by 2 bases and J by 8 bases, with 12 bases between them. The DNA for the CDR3 is TGTGCCAGCAGCTTAATGGGCATATCAGGCTACACCTTC. Translation: CASSLMGISGYTF.

This rearrangement joins TRBV5-1 to TRBJ2-1; D may be TRBD1 (5 bases). The CDR3 runs 14 residues. CDR1 SGHRS and CDR2 YFSETQ come from the germline V gene. V lost 2 bases and J lost 4, with 10 bases in between. Here the CDR3 DNA reads TGCGCCAGCAGCTTAGGGGCTGCATACAATGAGCAGTTCTTC. Translating it yields CASSLGAAYNEQFF.

This chain joins TRBV29-1 and TRBJ1-1, with TRBD1 matching 11 bases. This CDR3 spans 15 amino acids. Losses at the gene ends were 4 bases for V and 5 bases for J; bases not matched to a gene: 9. Germline V gives CDR1 SQVTM, CDR2 ANQGSEA. CDR3 loop: CSVANRDRGYTEAFF. The CDR3 bases are TGCAGCGTTGCCAACCGGGACAGGGGGTATACTGAAGCTTTCTTT.

This clone was seen once. This sequence joins TRBV2 and TRBJ2-7, with D perhaps TRBD1 or TRBD2 (5 bases each). Trimming stripped 5 bases from V and 4 bases from J, with 9 bases between. Germline loops: CDR1 SNHLY, CDR2 FYNNEI. The CDR3 sequence is 12 residues long. The CDR3 spells CASSLEGYEQYF. The CDR3 DNA follows: TGTGCCAGCAGTCTCGAGGGGTACGAGCAGTACTTC.

The genes are TRBV20-1 and TRBJ2-7; 8 nucleotides line up with TRBD2. CDR3 length: 14 amino acids. Germline values: CDR1 DFQATT, CDR2 SNEGSKA (reference sequence). V gave up 3 bases and J gave up 0 bases; unmatched junction bases: 4. The CDR3 reads CSASTGGPSYEQYF. In DNA form, the CDR3 reads TGCAGTGCTAGTACGGGAGGGCCCTCCTACGAGCAGTACTTC.

The chain recombines TRBV19 with TRBJ1-3, with D hard to call. V was trimmed by 5 bases and J by 0 bases, leaving 8 bases between them. The CDR3 extends over 14 amino acids. The germline V gene has CDR1 LNHDA and CDR2 SQIVND (reference sequence). CDR3 in amino acids: CASSQAFSGNTIYF. CDR3 coding DNA: TGTGCCAGTAGTCAGGCATTCTCTGGAAACACCATATATTTT.

This sequence joins TRBV5-1 and TRBJ2-3; 10 positions match TRBD1. Germline V gene sequence: CDR1 SGHRS, CDR2 YFSETQ. This CDR3 has 15 amino acids. The J segment lost 4 bases and the V segment lost 3 bases, leaving 5 bases of the junction unmatched. Written as DNA, the CDR3 is TGCGCCAGCAGCTACCGGGACAGGGGCCCAGATACGCAGTATTTT. Translation gives CASSYRDRGPDTQYF.

This clone was observed a handful of times. This chain connects TRBV6-6 to TRBJ1-2, with D uncertain. This CDR3 comprises 10 residues. Germline loops: CDR1 MNHNY, CDR2 SVGAGI (reference sequence). The V and J ends lost 4 bases and 4 bases respectively, with 1 base between them. CDR3: CASSSYGYTF. The DNA of the CDR3 is TGTGCCAGCAGTTCCTATGGCTACACCTTC.

J is TRBJ1-1 and V is TRBV7-9; D gene ambiguous. The germline CDR1 and CDR2 sequences are SEHNR and FQNEAQ (reference sequence). This CDR3 has 15 amino acids. Trimming cost V 4 bases and J 4 bases, with 16 bases left between them. As DNA, the CDR3 is TGTGCCAGCAGCTCTACATTACACCGGGGCACTGAAGCTTTCTTT. This sequence encodes CASSSTLHRGTEAFF. The full variable domain, in which reference TRBV7-9 and TRBJ1-1 provide the parts outside the CDR3, is DTGVSQNPRHKITKRGQNVTFRCDPISEHNRLYWYRQTLGQGPEFLTYFQNEAQLEKSRLLSDRFSAERPKGSFSTLEIQRTEQGDSAMYLCASSSTLHRGTEAFFGQGTRLTVV.

The chain links TRBV19 to TRBJ1-1, with D possibly matching TRBD1 (5 bases). Germline V gene data show CDR1 as LNHDA and CDR2 as SQIVND (reference sequence). The CDR3 length is 15 residues. Trimming took off 1 base at V and 7 bases at J, with 16 bases between the two ends. The DNA of the CDR3 is TGTGCCAGTAGTATAGGGAACGCGGGGCCTTTTGAAGCTTTCTTT. This codes for CASSIGNAGPFEAFF.

The chain links TRBV30 to TRBJ1-1; TRBD1 matches at 8 bases. The CDR3 consists of 13 residues. V lost 2 bases, J lost 5 bases, and 4 bases stayed unmatched. Germline-derived CDR1 and CDR2 are GTSNPN and SVGIG (reference sequence). The chain's CDR3 is CAWSPGGQTEAFF. Written as DNA, the CDR3 is TGTGCCTGGAGTCCAGGGGGCCAGACTGAAGCTTTCTTT. Filled out from reference TRBV30 and TRBJ1-1, the complete variable domain reads SQTIHQWPATLVQPVGSPLSLECTVEGTSNPNLYWYRQAAGRGLQLLFYSVGIGQISSEVPQNLSASRPQDRQFILSSKKLLLSDSGFYLCAWSPGGQTEAFFGQGTRLTVV.

V gene TRBV27 combines with J gene TRBJ2-3; TRBD1 or TRBD2 may be the D gene (5 bases each). Trimming cost V 3 bases and J 2 bases, with 9 bases left between them. The CDR3 runs to 14 residues. Germline V gives CDR1 MNHEY, CDR2 SMNVEV (reference sequence). CDR3 sequence: CASSLGPNTDTQYF. The CDR3 bases are TGTGCCAGCAGTTTGGGACCGAACACAGATACGCAGTATTTT.

The chain uses TRBV4-1 and TRBJ2-7; 15 nucleotides align to TRBD2. Germline V gene lookup returns CDR1 MGHRA and CDR2 YSYEKL. This CDR3 region has 16 residues. Unmatched junction bases numbered 5, after V lost 4 bases and J lost 4 bases. The CDR3 sequence: CASSRTSGRASYEQYF. The DNA of the CDR3 is TGCGCCAGCAGCCGGACTAGCGGGAGGGCTTCGTACGAGCAGTACTTC.

This sequence joins TRBV20-1 and TRBJ2-3; D remains ambiguous. Germline-derived CDR1 and CDR2 are DFQATT and SNEGSKA (reference sequence). V dropped 3 bases and J dropped 0 bases, with 13 bases sitting between them. This CDR3 has 15 residues. The CDR3 DNA reads TGCAGTGCTAGTGCTACGGCTATTAGCACAGATACGCAGTATTTT. It encodes CSASATAISTDTQYF.

This clone was counted between two and nine times. The genes are TRBV7-3 and TRBJ2-5; maybe TRBD2 (6 bases). Trimming pared 8 bases from V and 4 bases from J, leaving 14 bases between. CDR1 is SGHTA and CDR2 is FQGTGA in the germline V gene. This CDR3 contains 13 residues. Here the CDR3 DNA reads TGTGCCAGCTCTGGAGGGGCTGGAGAGACCCAGTACTTC. Its translation is CASSGGAGETQYF.

This rearrangement joins TRBV7-2 to TRBJ1-4; D possibly corresponds to TRBD1 (6 bases). Trimming removed 5 bases from V and 0 bases from J, with 19 bases in between. Germline V gene data show CDR1 as SGHTA and CDR2 as FQGNSA. The CDR3 is made up of 18 amino acids. In nucleotides, the CDR3 is TGTGCCAGCAGCCCCAGGAACAGGGCGGTGGCAACTAATGAAAAACTGTTTTTT. Amino acid sequence: CASSPRNRAVATNEKLFF.

This clone was counted a single time. The gene calls are TRBV5-5 and TRBJ2-7; tentative D call: TRBD2 (5 bases). The V gene's germline CDR1 is SGHKS and CDR2 YYEKEE (reference sequence). CDR3 length equals 13 residues. With 3 bases removed from V and 2 bases from J, the gap between germline ends came to 9 bases. The chain's CDR3 is CASSWEWAYEQYF. DNA for the CDR3: TGTGCCAGCAGCTGGGAGTGGGCCTACGAGCAGTACTTC.

This clone was recorded once. V is TRBV4-3 and J is TRBJ2-2; possible D gene TRBD2, 6 bases. Germline loops: CDR1 LGHNA, CDR2 YSLEER. Trimming removed 0 bases from V and 0 bases from J, with 11 bases in between. This CDR3 region has 17 residues. The CDR3 is CASSQDWAGTNTGELFF. The CDR3 region has the DNA TGCGCCAGCAGCCAAGATTGGGCGGGGACGAACACCGGGGAGCTGTTTTTT.

This clone was detected once. The V gene is TRBV29-1, the J gene TRBJ2-1; TRBD1 agrees at 7 bases. Germline V gene lookup returns CDR1 SQVTM and CDR2 ANQGSEA. Trimming cost V 7 bases and J 7 bases; bases outside gene matches: 10. This CDR3 is 13 amino acids long. The CDR3 is CSGGIQQGNEQFF. The CDR3, as DNA: TGCAGCGGGGGGATTCAACAGGGGAATGAGCAGTTCTTC.